The clone carrying this T cell receptor (beta chain) was recorded many times. The antigen remains undetermined. The record originates from a study of T-cell memory formation after mild COVID-19. Across the study: TCR clusters showed largely donor specificity.

TCRdb re-called the 5' RACE reads with MiXCR, one entry per CDR3 protein. Counted here are tens of thousands of distinct CDR3 sequences, roughly 7.4% occurring once; the ten biggest clones make up 13% to 15%. Study-level results: Among CD4+ contracting clones, most were CM and EM, and CD8+ ones EMRA.

J lost 4 bases, V lost 2 bases, and 2 bases had no gene match. This CDR3 has 14 amino acids. Germline assignment: CDR1 SEHNR and CDR2 FQNEAQ (reference sequence). This chain links TRBV7-9 with TRBJ2-3; TRBD2 matches 8 bases. The source of this sequence is an adult woman who had mild COVID-19 (a few samples of this study predate the infection). Cell type and time point are not known. Sample: PBMCs or a T cell subset sorted from them (not recorded which). In nucleotides, the CDR3 is TGTGCCAGCAGCTTAACCGGGGGGGCAGATACGCAGTATTTT. It translates to CASSLTGGADTQYF.